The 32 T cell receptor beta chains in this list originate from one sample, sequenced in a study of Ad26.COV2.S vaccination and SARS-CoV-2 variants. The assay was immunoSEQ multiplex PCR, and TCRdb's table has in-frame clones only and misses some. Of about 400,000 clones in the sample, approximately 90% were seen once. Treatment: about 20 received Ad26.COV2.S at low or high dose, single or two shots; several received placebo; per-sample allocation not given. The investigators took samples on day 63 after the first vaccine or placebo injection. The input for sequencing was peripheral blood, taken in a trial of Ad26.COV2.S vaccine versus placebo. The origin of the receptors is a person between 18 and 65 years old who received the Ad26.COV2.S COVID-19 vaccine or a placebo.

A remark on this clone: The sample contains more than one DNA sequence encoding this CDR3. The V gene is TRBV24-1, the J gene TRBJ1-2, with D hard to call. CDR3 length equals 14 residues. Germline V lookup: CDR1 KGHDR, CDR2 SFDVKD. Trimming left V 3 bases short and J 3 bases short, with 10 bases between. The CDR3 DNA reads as TGTGCCACCAGTGATCCAGGACGGGACTATGGCTACACCTTC. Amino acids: CATSDPGRDYGYTF.

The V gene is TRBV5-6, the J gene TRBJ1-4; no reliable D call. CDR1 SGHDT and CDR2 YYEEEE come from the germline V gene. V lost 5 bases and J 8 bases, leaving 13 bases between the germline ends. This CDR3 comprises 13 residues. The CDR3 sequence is CASSLRGVEKLFF. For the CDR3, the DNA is TGTGCCAGCAGTCTTCGTGGGGTGGAAAAACTGTTTTTT.

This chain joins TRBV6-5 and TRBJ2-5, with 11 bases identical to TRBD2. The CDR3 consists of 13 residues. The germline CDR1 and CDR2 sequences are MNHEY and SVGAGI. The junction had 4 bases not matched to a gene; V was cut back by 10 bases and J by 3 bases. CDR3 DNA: TGTGCCACTCTAGCGGGGGGTAAAGAGACCCAGTACTTC. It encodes CATLAGGKETQYF.

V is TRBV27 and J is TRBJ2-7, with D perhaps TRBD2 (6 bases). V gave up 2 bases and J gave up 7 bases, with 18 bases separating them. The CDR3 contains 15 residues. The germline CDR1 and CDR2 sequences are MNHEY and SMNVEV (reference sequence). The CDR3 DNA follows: TGTGCCAGCAGTTTAGGGTCCCCGGGAGTCGGTGAGCAGTACTTC. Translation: CASSLGSPGVGEQYF.

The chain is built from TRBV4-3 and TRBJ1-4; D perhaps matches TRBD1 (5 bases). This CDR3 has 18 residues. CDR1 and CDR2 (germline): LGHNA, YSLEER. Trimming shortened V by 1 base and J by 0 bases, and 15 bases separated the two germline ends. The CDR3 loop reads CASSQGGTFLPTNEKLFF. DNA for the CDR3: TGCGCCAGCAGCCAAGGGGGGACTTTCCTCCCAACTAATGAAAAACTGTTTTTT.

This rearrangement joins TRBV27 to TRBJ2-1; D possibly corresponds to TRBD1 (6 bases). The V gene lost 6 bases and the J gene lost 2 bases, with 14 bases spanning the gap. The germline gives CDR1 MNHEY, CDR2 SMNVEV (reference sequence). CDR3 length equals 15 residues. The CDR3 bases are TGTGCCAGCAGGCGAAATGGGGGCGCCTACAATGAGCAGTTCTTC. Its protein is CASRRNGGAYNEQFF.

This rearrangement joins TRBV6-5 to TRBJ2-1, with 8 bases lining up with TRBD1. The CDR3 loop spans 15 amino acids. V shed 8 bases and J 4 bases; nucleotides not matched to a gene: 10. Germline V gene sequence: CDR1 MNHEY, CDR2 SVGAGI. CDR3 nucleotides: TGTGCCAGCCGAACTGACAGGGGCCAGTACAATGAGCAGTTCTTC. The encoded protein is CASRTDRGQYNEQFF.

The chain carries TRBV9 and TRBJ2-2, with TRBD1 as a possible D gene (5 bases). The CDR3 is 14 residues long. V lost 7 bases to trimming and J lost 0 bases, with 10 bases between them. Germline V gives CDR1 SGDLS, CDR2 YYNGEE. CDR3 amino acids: CASPTDSNTGELFF. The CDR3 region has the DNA TGTGCCAGCCCGACAGATTCGAACACCGGGGAGCTGTTTTTT. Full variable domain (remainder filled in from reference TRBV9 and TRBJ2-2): DSGVTQTPKHLITATGQRVTLRCSPRSGDLSVYWYQQSLDQGLQFLIQYYNGEERAKGNILERFSAQQFPDLHSELNLSSLELGDSALYFCASPTDSNTGELFFGEGSRLTVL.

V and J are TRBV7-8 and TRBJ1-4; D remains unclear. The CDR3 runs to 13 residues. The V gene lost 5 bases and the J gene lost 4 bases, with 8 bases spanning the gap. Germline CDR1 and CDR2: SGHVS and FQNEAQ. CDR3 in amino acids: CASSPSINEKLFF. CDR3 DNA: TGTGCCAGCAGCCCCTCCATTAATGAAAAACTGTTTTTT.

DNA for the CDR3: TGTGCCAGTAGTCCTCGGACTAGCGGGGCTAGCACAGATACGCAGTATTTT. Protein: CASSPRTSGASTDTQYF. V is TRBV19 and J is TRBJ2-3; the match to TRBD2 covers 12 bases. Germline values: CDR1 LNHDA, CDR2 SQIVND (reference sequence). This CDR3 region has 17 residues. V gave up 5 bases and J gave up 0 bases; unmatched junction bases: 6.

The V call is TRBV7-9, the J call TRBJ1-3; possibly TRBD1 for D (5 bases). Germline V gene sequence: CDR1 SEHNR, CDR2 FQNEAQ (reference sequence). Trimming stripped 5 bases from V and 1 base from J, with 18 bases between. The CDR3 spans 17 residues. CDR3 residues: CASSVGPLGGSGNTIYF. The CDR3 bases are TGTGCCAGCAGCGTAGGACCCTTGGGGGGGTCTGGAAACACCATATATTTT.

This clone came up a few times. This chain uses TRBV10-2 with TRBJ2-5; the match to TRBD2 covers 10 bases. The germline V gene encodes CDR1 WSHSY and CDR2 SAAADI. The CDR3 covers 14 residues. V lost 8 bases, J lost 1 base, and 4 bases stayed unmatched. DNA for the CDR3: TGCGCCAGCCGGGGACTAGCGACCCAAGAGACCCAGTACTTC. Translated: CASRGLATQETQYF.

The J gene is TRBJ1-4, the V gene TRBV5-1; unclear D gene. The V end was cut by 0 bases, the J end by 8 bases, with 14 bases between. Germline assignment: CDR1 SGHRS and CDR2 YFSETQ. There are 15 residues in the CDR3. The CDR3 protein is CASSLAGRVGEKLFF. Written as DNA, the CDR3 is TGCGCCAGCAGCTTGGCCGGGAGGGTTGGGGAAAAACTGTTTTTT. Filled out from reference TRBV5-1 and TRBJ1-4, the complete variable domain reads KAGVTQTPRYLIKTRGQQVTLSCSPISGHRSVSWYQQTPGQGLQFLFEYFSETQRNKGNFPGRFSGRQFSNSRSEMNVSTLELGDSALYLCASSLAGRVGEKLFFGSGTQLSVL.

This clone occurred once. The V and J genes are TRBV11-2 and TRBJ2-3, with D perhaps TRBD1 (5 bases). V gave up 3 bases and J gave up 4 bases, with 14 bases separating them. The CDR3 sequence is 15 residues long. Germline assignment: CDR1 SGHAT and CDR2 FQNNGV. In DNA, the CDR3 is TGTGCCAGCAGCTTCCCAGTGGGGCCTCCAGATACGCAGTATTTT. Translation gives CASSFPVGPPDTQYF.

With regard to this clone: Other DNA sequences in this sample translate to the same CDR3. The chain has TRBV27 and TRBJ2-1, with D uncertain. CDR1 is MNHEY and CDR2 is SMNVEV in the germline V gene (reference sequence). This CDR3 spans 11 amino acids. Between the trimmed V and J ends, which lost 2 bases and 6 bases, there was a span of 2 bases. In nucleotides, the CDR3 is TGTGCCAGCAGTTTAGGCAATGAGCAGTTCTTC. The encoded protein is CASSLGNEQFF.

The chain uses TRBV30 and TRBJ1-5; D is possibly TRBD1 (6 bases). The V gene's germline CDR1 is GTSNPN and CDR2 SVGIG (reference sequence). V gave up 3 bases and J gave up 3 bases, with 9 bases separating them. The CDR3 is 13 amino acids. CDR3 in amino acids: CAWSRGNNQPQHF. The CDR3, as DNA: TGTGCCTGGAGCAGGGGAAACAATCAGCCCCAGCATTTT. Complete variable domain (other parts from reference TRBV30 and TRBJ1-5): SQTIHQWPATLVQPVGSPLSLECTVEGTSNPNLYWYRQAAGRGLQLLFYSVGIGQISSEVPQNLSASRPQDRQFILSSKKLLLSDSGFYLCAWSRGNNQPQHFGDGTRLSIL.

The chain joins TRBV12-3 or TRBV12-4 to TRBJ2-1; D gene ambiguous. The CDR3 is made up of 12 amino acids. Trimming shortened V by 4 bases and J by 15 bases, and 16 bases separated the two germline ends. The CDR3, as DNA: TGTGCCAGCAGTTACGGTGGACCGGCCCCGTTCTTC. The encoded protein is CASSYGGPAPFF.

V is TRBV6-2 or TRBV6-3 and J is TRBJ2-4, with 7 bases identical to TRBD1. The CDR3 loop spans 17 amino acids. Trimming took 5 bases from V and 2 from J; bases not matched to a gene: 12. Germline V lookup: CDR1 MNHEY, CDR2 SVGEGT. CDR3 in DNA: TGTGCCAGCAGTCAGCTGGGCCTACAGGGGTCCAAAAACATTCAGTACTTC. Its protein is CASSQLGLQGSKNIQYF.

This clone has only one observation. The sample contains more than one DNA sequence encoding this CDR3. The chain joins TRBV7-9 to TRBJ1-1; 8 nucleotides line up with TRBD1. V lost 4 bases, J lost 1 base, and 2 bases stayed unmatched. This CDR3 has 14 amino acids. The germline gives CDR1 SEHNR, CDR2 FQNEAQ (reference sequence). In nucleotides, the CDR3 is TGTGCCAGCAGCTCGGGACAGGCGAACACTGAAGCTTTCTTT. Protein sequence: CASSSGQANTEAFF. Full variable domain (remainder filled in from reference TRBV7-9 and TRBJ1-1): DTGVSQNPRHKITKRGQNVTFRCDPISEHNRLYWYRQTLGQGPEFLTYFQNEAQLEKSRLLSDRFSAERPKGSFSTLEIQRTEQGDSAMYLCASSSGQANTEAFFGQGTRLTVV.

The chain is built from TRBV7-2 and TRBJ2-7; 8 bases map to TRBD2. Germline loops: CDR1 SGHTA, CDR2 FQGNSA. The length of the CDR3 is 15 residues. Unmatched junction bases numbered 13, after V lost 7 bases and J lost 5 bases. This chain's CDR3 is CASTLLVGGGHEQYF. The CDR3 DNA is TGTGCCAGCACCCTTTTGGTCGGGGGGGGCCACGAGCAGTACTTC. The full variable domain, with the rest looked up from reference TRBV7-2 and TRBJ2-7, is GAGVSQSPSNKVTEKGKDVELRCDPISGHTALYWYRQSLGQGLEFLIYFQGNSAPDKSGLPSDRFSAERTGGSVSTLTIQRTQQEDSAVYLCASTLLVGGGHEQYFGPGTRLTVT.

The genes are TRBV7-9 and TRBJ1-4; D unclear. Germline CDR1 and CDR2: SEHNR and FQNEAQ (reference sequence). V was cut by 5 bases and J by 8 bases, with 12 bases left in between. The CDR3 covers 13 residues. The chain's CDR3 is CASSPPLGEKLFF. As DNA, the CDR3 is TGTGCCAGCAGCCCCCCCTTGGGAGAAAAACTGTTTTTT. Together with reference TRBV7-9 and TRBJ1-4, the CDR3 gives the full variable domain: DTGVSQNPRHKITKRGQNVTFRCDPISEHNRLYWYRQTLGQGPEFLTYFQNEAQLEKSRLLSDRFSAERPKGSFSTLEIQRTEQGDSAMYLCASSPPLGEKLFFGSGTQLSVL.

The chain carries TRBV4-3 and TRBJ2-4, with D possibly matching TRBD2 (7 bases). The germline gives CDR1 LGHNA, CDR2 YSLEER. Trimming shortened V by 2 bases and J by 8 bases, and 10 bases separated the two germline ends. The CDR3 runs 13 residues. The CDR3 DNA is TGCGCCAGCAGCCAATTAGGGGGGGACATTCAGTACTTC. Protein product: CASSQLGGDIQYF.

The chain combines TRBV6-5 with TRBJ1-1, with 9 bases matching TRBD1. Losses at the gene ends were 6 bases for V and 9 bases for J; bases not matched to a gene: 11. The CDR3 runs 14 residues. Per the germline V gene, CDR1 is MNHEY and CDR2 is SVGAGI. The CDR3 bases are TGTGCCAGCAGGGGGACAGGGAGCTCCATACAAGCTTTCTTT. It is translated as CASRGTGSSIQAFF.

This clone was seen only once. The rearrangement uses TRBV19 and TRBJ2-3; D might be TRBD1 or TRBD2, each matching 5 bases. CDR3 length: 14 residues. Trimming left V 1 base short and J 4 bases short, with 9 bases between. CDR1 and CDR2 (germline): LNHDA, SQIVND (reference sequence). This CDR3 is CASSIARGPDTQYF. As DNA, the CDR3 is TGTGCCAGTAGTATAGCAAGGGGACCAGATACGCAGTATTTT.

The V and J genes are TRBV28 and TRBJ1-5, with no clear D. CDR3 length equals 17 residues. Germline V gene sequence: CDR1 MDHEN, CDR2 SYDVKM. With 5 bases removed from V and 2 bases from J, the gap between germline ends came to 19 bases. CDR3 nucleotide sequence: TGTGCCAGCAGTCCCCCCCATAGGGCTCAGGGCAATCAGCCCCAGCATTTT. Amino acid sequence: CASSPPHRAQGNQPQHF.

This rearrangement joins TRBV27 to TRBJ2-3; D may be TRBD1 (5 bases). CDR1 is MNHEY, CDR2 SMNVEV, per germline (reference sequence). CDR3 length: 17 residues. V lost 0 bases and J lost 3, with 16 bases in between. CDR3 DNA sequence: TGTGCCAGCAGTTTATCGTCGCAGGGTGCATTTACAGATACGCAGTATTTT. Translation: CASSLSSQGAFTDTQYF.

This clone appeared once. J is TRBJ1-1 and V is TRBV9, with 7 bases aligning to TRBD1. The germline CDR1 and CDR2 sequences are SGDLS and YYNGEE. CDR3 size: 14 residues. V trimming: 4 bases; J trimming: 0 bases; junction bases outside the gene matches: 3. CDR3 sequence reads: CASSLTGMNTEAFF. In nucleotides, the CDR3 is TGTGCCAGCAGCTTGACAGGGATGAACACTGAAGCTTTCTTT.

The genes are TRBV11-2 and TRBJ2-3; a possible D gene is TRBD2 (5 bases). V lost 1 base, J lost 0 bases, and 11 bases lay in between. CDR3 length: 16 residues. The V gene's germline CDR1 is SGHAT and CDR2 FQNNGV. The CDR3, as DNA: TGTGCCAGCAGCTTAGGAGGTGGACTTAGCACAGATACGCAGTATTTT. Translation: CASSLGGGLSTDTQYF. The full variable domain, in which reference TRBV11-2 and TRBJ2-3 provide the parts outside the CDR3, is EAGVAQSPRYKIIEKRQSVAFWCNPISGHATLYWYQQILGQGPKLLIQFQNNGVVDDSQLPKDRFSAERLKGVDSTLKIQPAKLEDSAVYLCASSLGGGLSTDTQYFGPGTRLTVL.

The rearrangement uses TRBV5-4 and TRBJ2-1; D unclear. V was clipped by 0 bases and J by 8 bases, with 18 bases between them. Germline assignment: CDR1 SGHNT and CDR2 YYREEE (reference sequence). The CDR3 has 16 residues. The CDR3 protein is CASSLGYISNTDEQFF. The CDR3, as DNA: TGTGCCAGCAGCTTGGGTTATATCAGTAACACCGATGAGCAGTTCTTC.

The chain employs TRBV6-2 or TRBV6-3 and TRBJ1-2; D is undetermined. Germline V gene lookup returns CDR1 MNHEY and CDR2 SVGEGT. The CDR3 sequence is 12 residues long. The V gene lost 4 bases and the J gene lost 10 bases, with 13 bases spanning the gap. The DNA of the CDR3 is TGTGCCAGCAGTTGGCAGGCGACTGCCTACACCTTC. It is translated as CASSWQATAYTF.

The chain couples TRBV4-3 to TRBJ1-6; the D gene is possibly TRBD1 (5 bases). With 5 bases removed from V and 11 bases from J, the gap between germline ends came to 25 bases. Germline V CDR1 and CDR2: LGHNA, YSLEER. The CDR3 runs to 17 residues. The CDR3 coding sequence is TGCGCCAGCAGCGAAAAGAAGGGGAATATCATATTTGCACCCCTCCACTTT. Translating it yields CASSEKKGNIIFAPLHF.

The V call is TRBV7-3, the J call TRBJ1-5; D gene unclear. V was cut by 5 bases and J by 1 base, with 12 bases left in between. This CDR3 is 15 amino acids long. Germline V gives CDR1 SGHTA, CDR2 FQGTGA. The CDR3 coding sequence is TGTGCCAGCAGCACCACTGATCGGAGCAATCAGCCCCAGCATTTT. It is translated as CASSTTDRSNQPQHF.